Listed below are T cell receptor beta chains from one sample, sequenced in a study of T cells in Graves' hyperthyroidism and ophthalmopathy. TCRdb re-called the multiplex PCR reads through MiXCR, storing one row per CDR3 protein. The repertoire holds around 700,000 distinct CDR3 sequences, approximately 19% seen once, with 16% in the top ten. The specimen was blood. These receptors were taken from a woman in her 50s with Graves' hyperthyroidism that later progressed to Graves' ophthalmopathy. Both conserved end residues are part of each CDR3. A D gene is named only where the DNA matches it firmly. Size is stated for part of the rows, as once, few or many counts, or as a class when the clone is expanded.

j_call d_call v_call clone_size cdr3_length cdr3_nt cdr3_aa
TRBJ2-7 . TRBV20-1 many 14 TGCAGTGCTAGGAGTCCCCGCCACTACTACGAGCAGTACTTC CSARSPRHYYEQYF
TRBJ2-7 . TRBV3-1 many 14 TGTGCCAGCAGCCAAGTTGACCGCAGCAACGAGCAGTACTTC CASSQVDRSNEQYF
TRBJ2-7 TRBD2 TRBV6-1 . 14 TGTGCCAGCAGTCAGACTAGCGATGCCTACGAGCAGTACTTC CASSQTSDAYEQYF
TRBJ2-5 TRBD1 TRBV6-5 . 15 TGTGCCAGCAGTTACATAGGACAGGGGAGGGAGACCCAGTACTTC CASSYIGQGRETQYF
TRBJ2-5 . TRBV4-1 . 14 TGCGCCAGCAGCCGTGCCCGGGGCCAAGAGACCCAGTACTTC CASSRARGQETQYF
TRBJ1-2 . TRBV12-3/TRBV12-4 many 14 TGTGCCAGCAGTCCCCCCGGGCAGGGTTCTGGCTACACCTTC CASSPPGQGSGYTF
TRBJ2-7 . TRBV5-5 . 16 TGTGCCAGCAGCTTGGAGGATCGTTGGACCGCCTACGAGCAGTACTTC CASSLEDRWTAYEQYF
TRBJ1-2 TRBD1 TRBV5-1 many 18 TGCGCCAGCAGCTCCGAGGGGGACAGGACTCCTTGGAACTATGGCTACACCTTC CASSSEGDRTPWNYGYTF
TRBJ1-1 . TRBV6-1 few 14 TGTGCCAGCAGTGAAATCCAGGGTATCACTGAAGCTTTCTTT CASSEIQGITEAFF
TRBJ2-3 TRBD2 TRBV20-1 . 15 TGCAGTGCTAGAGATAGCGGGGTTGGGGTTGATACGCAGTATTTT CSARDSGVGVDTQYF
TRBJ2-3 TRBD2 TRBV20-1 few 15 TGCAGTGCTAGAGATCTCGACGGGGGGACAGATACGCAGTATTTT CSARDLDGGTDTQYF
TRBJ1-1 . TRBV27 many 15 TGTGCCAGCAGTTTTTCGCGGGAGGTGAACACTGAAGCTTTCTTT CASSFSREVNTEAFF
TRBJ2-2 TRBD1 TRBV6-1 . 15 TGTGCCAGCAGTGACACCGGGACAGGGGCCGGGGAGCTGTTTTTT CASSDTGTGAGELFF
TRBJ1-1 . TRBV19 . 16 TGTGCCAGTAGTAGACCCGGGAGCTACATGAACACTGAAGCTTTCTTT CASSRPGSYMNTEAFF
TRBJ1-5 . TRBV29-1 few 14 TGCAGCGTTGCGGTAGGGAATAGCAATCAGCCCCAGCATTTT CSVAVGNSNQPQHF
TRBJ1-1 . TRBV6-1 . 15 TGTGCCAGCAGTCGAGCCCCAGGGGCGGACACTGAAGCTTTCTTT CASSRAPGADTEAFF
TRBJ1-1 . TRBV29-1 . 13 TGCAGCGTAAAACAGCTCATGAACACTGAAGCTTTCTTT CSVKQLMNTEAFF
TRBJ1-5 TRBD1 TRBV6-5 few 16 TGTGCCAGCAGTTACTCACAGGGGGAGGGCAATCAGCCCCAGCATTTT CASSYSQGEGNQPQHF
TRBJ2-5 . TRBV6-1 many 13 TGTGCCAGCAGTGGATACAGGGTCGAGACCCAGTACTTC CASSGYRVETQYF
TRBJ2-1 . TRBV19 once 16 TGTGCCAGTAGTACGCCCCAGGATAGCTCCTACAATGAGCAGTTCTTC CASSTPQDSSYNEQFF
TRBJ1-4 TRBD1 TRBV10-3 few 13 TGTGCCATCACCCCGGGACAGGGTCAAAAACTGTTTTTT CAITPGQGQKLFF
TRBJ1-5 . TRBV6-1 . 13 TGTGCCAGCAGTCTCGCGGTAGCTCAGCCCCAGCATTTT CASSLAVAQPQHF
TRBJ2-7 . TRBV5-4 many 15 TGTGCCAGCAGCGTGACCCACCACTCATCCTACGAGCAGTACTTC CASSVTHHSSYEQYF
TRBJ2-7 TRBD1 TRBV13 many 14 TGTGCCAGCAGCTCTACCGAGACAGGGTACGAGCAGTACTTC CASSSTETGYEQYF
TRBJ1-2 TRBD1 TRBV5-1 many 16 TGCGCCAGCAGCTCCACCCCGGGAGGGACAGACTATGGCTACACCTTC CASSSTPGGTDYGYTF
TRBJ2-1 . TRBV5-5 . 16 TGTGCCAGCAGCTTGCCCGGGCCACGAGGGACCAATGAGCAGTTCTTC CASSLPGPRGTNEQFF
TRBJ2-1 TRBD1 TRBV7-9 many 15 TGTGCCAGCAGCAGACCGGGACAGGGACTTAATGAGCAGTTCTTC CASSRPGQGLNEQFF
TRBJ1-1 . TRBV27 . 15 TGTGCCAGCAGTTTATCCCCAGGTCTGAACATTGAAGCTTTCTTT CASSLSPGLNIEAFF
TRBJ1-2 TRBD1 TRBV12-3/TRBV12-4 many 17 TGTGCCAGCAGTTTAGTAGCGGGACAGGGGACCAACTATGGCTACACCTTC CASSLVAGQGTNYGYTF
TRBJ1-6 TRBD1 TRBV5-4 few 15 TGTGCCAGCAGCCCTGTAGGGGGCCTCGGTTCACCCCTCCACTTT CASSPVGGLGSPLHF
TRBJ2-1 TRBD2 TRBV20-1 many 16 TGCAGTGCTAGAGTAAGGCTAGCGGGGGGGAACAATGAGCAGTTCTTC CSARVRLAGGNNEQFF
TRBJ1-3 . TRBV20-1 few 16 TGCAGTGCTAGAGTCGTGACAGCCAGCTCTGGAAACACCATATATTTT CSARVVTASSGNTIYF
TRBJ2-1 . TRBV9 . 14 TGTGCCAGCAGCGTCCGGGACATAGACAATGAGCAGTTCTTC CASSVRDIDNEQFF
TRBJ1-5 . TRBV4-1 . 15 TGCGCCAGCAGCCAAGAGGGAGGACAGAATCAGCCCCAGCATTTT CASSQEGGQNQPQHF
TRBJ1-1 TRBD1 TRBV29-1 many 14 TGCAGCGGTACAGGGGGGAGAATGAACACTGAAGCTTTCTTT CSGTGGRMNTEAFF
TRBJ2-5 TRBD2 TRBV7-9 many 14 TGTGCCAGCAGCTCCACGGGGGGGCCAGAGACCCAGTACTTC CASSSTGGPETQYF